This TCR beta chain was documented in a study of T-cell memory formation after mild COVID-19 (dated by TCRdb to 2020 to 2022). In terms of the full investigation: TCR sequence clusters from the two donors were largely donor specific. In a couple of donors, T-cell clones that expanded and contracted after mild COVID-19 were followed by sequencing TCRalpha and TCRbeta repertoires longitudinally. Two young, previously healthy adult volunteers, one female and one male, were included in the cohort. The research as a whole found: Whether the second-wave clones peaking on day 37 were SARS-CoV-2 specific was not confirmed. Balanced CD4/CD8 phenotypes were observed for clones contracting from day 15 to 85, whereas a bias towards CD4+ was observed for a second wave of clones expanding from day 15 to 37. Some responding clones were found in pre-infection memory, which suggests that pre-existing cross-reactive memory T cells took part in the SARS-CoV-2 response. Only two mild cases were covered by the study, and larger cohorts that include severe cases with pre-infection samples were considered necessary. Contracting CD4+ clones appeared mostly in the CM and EM memory subsets, whereas CD8+ clones were enriched in EMRA.

The instrument was an Illumina NovaSeq 6000. TCRalpha and TCRbeta cDNA libraries were constructed by 5'RACE with constant-segment primers, with sample barcodes and unique molecular identifiers being introduced. Trizol reagent was used to extract RNA from every sample. Amplification of the libraries took two PCR steps, and the second step added a second sample barcode plus Illumina TruSeq adapters. Sequencing of libraries was performed on an Illumina NovaSeq with 2 x 150 bp paired-end reads. In the source study's methods: Reads were demultiplexed and collapsed into UMI-guided consensus sequences with migec v1.2.7. Using mixcr v2.1.11, UMI consensuses were aligned to TRA and TRB V and J templates and then assembled into clonotypes. A clonotype was counted as expanded or contracted only if both edgeR and NoisET called the change significant, with noise models trained on biological replicates. For edgeR calls, the thresholds were a false discovery rate-adjusted p below 0.01 and a log2 fold-change of 1. As an exploratory analysis of dynamics, max-normalized trajectories of the 1000 most abundant clonotypes were examined with PCA combined with hierarchical clustering. Separately sequenced CD4+ and CD8+ repertoires were used to assign a CD4 or CD8 phenotype to each responding clone. The public reads were run again by TCRdb, first through fastp at Q25 and then through MiXCR, and only productive beta chains were kept. Each CDR3 protein appears once, grouped with its most common genes and DNA. TCRdb's processing, not the authors', yielded these V and J calls. The sample table records under 600,000 distinct CDR3 sequences; about a fifth of these occur just once. The ten largest clones take up 7.5% to 9.5% of the sample.

Ficoll-Paque density gradient centrifugation was the method used to isolate PBMCs. With regard to this clonotype: Its antigen has not been determined. Base qualities are not at hand, and no much larger clone is one base apart.

V and J lose 6 bases and 0 bases, and a span of 9 bases separates them. From the cysteine up to the phenylalanine, the CDR3 has a length of 14 residues. Of all the DNA, just the CDR3 is kept, 42 bases in frame from base 1. CDR1 and CDR2, looked up from the germline V gene, are SQVTM and ANQGSEA. This chain is built from TRBV29-1 and TRBJ2-6; the D gene identity is not certain. The sample was PBMCs or a T cell subset sorted from them (not recorded which). The TCR sequence derives from an adult woman who had mild COVID-19 (a few samples of this study predate the infection). The sample titles of this study are shuffled in the database, so cell type and time point are left out; the donor was told from shared clones. The CDR3 amino acid sequence is: CSVKGSSGANVLTF. The DNA sequence follows: TGCAGCGTGAAAGGTAGCTCTGGGGCCAACGTCCTGACTTTC.